This paragraph covers one T cell receptor (beta chain) sequence. Trimming pared 8 bases from V and 3 bases from J, leaving 17 bases between. The germline CDR1 and CDR2 sequences are MNHEY and SMNVEV (reference sequence). This CDR3 is built from 14 residues. TCRdb analysed the 5' RACE reads with MiXCR anew, one entry per CDR3 protein. The sample records under 45,000 distinct CDR3 sequences, 30% being singletons. This receptor was taken from a female donor with breast cancer. The sequencing input was tumor-infiltrating memory CD4+ T cells sorted from the breast tumor. Subset: memory CD4+ T cells, CD4+CD45RO+CD25-. V is TRBV27 and J is TRBJ2-7; maybe TRBD2 (5 bases). CDR3 sequence: CASRGVVVGYEQYF. In DNA form, the CDR3 reads TGTGCCAGCCGGGGTGTGGTCGTGGGCTACGAGCAGTACTTC.